Below, 8 T cell receptor beta chains from the same sample are listed, as sequenced in a study of cytomegalovirus exposure and HLA in healthy donors. The study ran its PCR with 60 Vbeta and 13 Jbeta primers. The repertoire was sequenced with immunoSEQ multiplex PCR; TCRdb's copy has only in-frame clones and lacks some. The data hold 150,000 to 200,000 clones, with about 80% observed a single time. Sequencing input: PBMCs. These receptors all come from a woman between 40 and 55 years old in good health and CMV-seronegative.

The CDR3 reads CASSLDPSGTIYF. The CDR3 region has the DNA TGTGCCAGCAGCTTAGATCCGTCCGGCACCATATATTTT. The chain has TRBV7-2 and TRBJ1-3; D remains ambiguous. The germline gives CDR1 SGHTA, CDR2 FQGNSA. This CDR3 is 13 amino acids long. Trimming removed 1 base from V and 9 bases from J, with 10 bases in between. Full variable domain (rest looked up from reference TRBV7-2 and TRBJ1-3): GAGVSQSPSNKVTEKGKDVELRCDPISGHTALYWYRQSLGQGLEFLIYFQGNSAPDKSGLPSDRFSAERTGGSVSTLTIQRTQQEDSAVYLCASSLDPSGTIYFGEGSWLTVV.

The V call is TRBV7-9, the J call TRBJ1-2; 7 bases align to TRBD1. Germline-derived CDR1 and CDR2 are SEHNR and FQNEAQ (reference sequence). The V segment lost 1 base and the J segment 0 bases; nucleotides outside the gene matches: 2. The CDR3 is made up of 15 amino acids. The CDR3 DNA sequence: TGTGCCAGCAGCTTAGGGACAGGAACTAACTATGGCTACACCTTC. It specifies CASSLGTGTNYGYTF.

The gene calls are TRBV7-2 and TRBJ2-3; possible D gene TRBD2, 5 bases. The CDR3 is 15 residues long. Germline CDR1 reads SGHTA; CDR2 reads FQGNSA. V was trimmed by 1 base and J by 0 bases, leaving 8 bases between them. The CDR3 protein is CASSLGGYSTDTQYF. Written as DNA, the CDR3 is TGTGCCAGCAGCTTAGGCGGGTACAGCACAGATACGCAGTATTTT.

V gene TRBV19 combines with J gene TRBJ1-2; 8 positions agree with TRBD1. This CDR3 has 14 residues. The germline CDR1 and CDR2 sequences are LNHDA and SQIVND (reference sequence). Unmatched junction bases numbered 12, after V lost 5 bases and J lost 10 bases. Here the CDR3 DNA reads TGTGCCAGTAGTTCCGACAGACAGGGGTACGACTACACCTTC. The encoded protein is CASSSDRQGYDYTF.

The sample holds one count of this clone. The chain combines TRBV7-8 with TRBJ2-3; D is unclear. The germline V and J ends were trimmed by 5 bases and 6 bases, with 9 bases remaining between them. The germline V gene has CDR1 SGHVS and CDR2 FQNEAQ. The CDR3 has 12 amino acids. CDR3 amino acids: CASSPLQDTQYF. The CDR3 DNA sequence: TGTGCCAGCAGCCCCTTGCAGGATACGCAGTATTTT.

The rearrangement uses TRBV19 and TRBJ1-6; a possible D gene is TRBD1 (5 bases). V lost 7 bases and J 14 bases, leaving 12 bases between the germline ends. CDR1 LNHDA and CDR2 SQIVND come from the germline V gene (reference sequence). CDR3 length: 11 amino acids. CDR3: CASMGGDALHF. The CDR3 DNA reads as TGTGCCAGTATGGGGGGAGACGCCCTCCACTTT. Full variable domain (rest looked up from reference TRBV19 and TRBJ1-6): DGGITQSPKYLFRKEGQNVTLSCEQNLNHDAMYWYRQDPGQGLRLIYYSQIVNDFQKGDIAEGYSVSREKKESFPLTVTSAQKNPTAFYLCASMGGDALHFGNGTRLTVT.

V is TRBV12-5 and J is TRBJ2-6, with 12 bases fitting TRBD2. The CDR3 has 18 residues. Germline V gene sequence: CDR1 LGHNT, CDR2 FRNRAP. V was pared by 2 bases and J by 1 base, with 3 bases of the junction left unmatched. The CDR3 DNA is TGTGCTAGTGGTTTGTACCTAGCGGGAGGGTCTGGGGCCAACGTCCTGACTTTC. Amino acid sequence: CASGLYLAGGSGANVLTF.

The V gene is TRBV6-6, the J gene TRBJ1-1; TRBD1 aligns across 7 bases. This CDR3 is 14 amino acids long. Looked up from germline, CDR1 is MNHNY and CDR2 is SVGAGI (reference sequence). The J segment lost 1 base and the V segment lost 5 bases, leaving 4 bases of the junction unmatched. CDR3 sequence reads: CASSPRTGNTEAFF. The CDR3 nucleotides read TGTGCCAGCAGTCCACGGACAGGGAACACTGAAGCTTTCTTT.